Listed below are T cell receptor beta chains from one sample, sequenced in a study of T-cell reconstitution after alpha-beta-depleted transplantation in children. TCRdb re-analysed the PCR reads in MiXCR, keeping a single row per CDR3 protein. The table has about 230,000 distinct CDR3 sequences, 9% to 10% seen once. Sample: PBMCs from the stem cell graft donor, taken from the stem cell graft. Source of these receptors: a human donor who donated a stem cell graft to a child with SCID. Both conserved end residues are part of each CDR3. Each record gives: clone size, V gene, D gene, J gene, CDR3 DNA, CDR3 protein. A D gene is named only where the DNA matches it firmly. Clone size appears in some rows only: once, few, many, or a class for an expanded clone.

many	TRBV20-1	TRBD1	TRBJ1-1	TGCAGTGCTAGCCCAAGGACAGGGAACACTGAAGCTTTCTTT	CSASPRTGNTEAFF
many	TRBV5-1	TRBD1	TRBJ1-6	TGCGCCAGCAGCTCCGCGGACAGGGATAATTCACCCCTCCACTTT	CASSSADRDNSPLHF
NA	TRBV7-9	NA	TRBJ1-1	TGTGCCAGCAGCTTTGGAGTATATGGAGTTGAAGCTTTCTTT	CASSFGVYGVEAFF
many	TRBV7-8	NA	TRBJ1-4	TGTGCCAGCAGCTTACGAACCCCGGGGTTACGCGAAAAACTGTTTTTT	CASSLRTPGLREKLFF
NA	TRBV7-9	TRBD1	TRBJ2-1	TGTGCCAGCAGCTTAGCGCACCGGGACAGAATATACAATGAGCAGTTCTTC	CASSLAHRDRIYNEQFF
many	TRBV5-1	NA	TRBJ2-7	TGCGCCAGCAGCTTGGACGGTGCGGCGGGATACGAGCAGTACTTC	CASSLDGAAGYEQYF
many	TRBV5-1	TRBD1	TRBJ2-2	TGCGCCAGCAGCCTCCACGGGACAGTGAACACCGGGGAGCTGTTTTTT	CASSLHGTVNTGELFF
many	TRBV12-5	TRBD1	TRBJ2-7	TGTGCTAGTAGGTTAGAACGGGACAGAACCTACGAGCAGTACTTC	CASRLERDRTYEQYF
many	TRBV20-1	TRBD2	TRBJ2-5	TGCAGTGCTAGAGATCTCAGTAGCGGGGGGGCCCAAGAGACCCAGTACTTC	CSARDLSSGGAQETQYF
many	TRBV24-1	NA	TRBJ2-1	TGTGCCACCAGTGCGGACTATTCCTACAATGAGCAGTTCTTC	CATSADYSYNEQFF
many	TRBV20-1	NA	TRBJ1-4	TGCAGTGCTCCCAACATCCCCGGAAAACTGTTTTTT	CSAPNIPGKLFF
many	TRBV24-1	NA	TRBJ1-1	TGTGCCACCAGTGCAGGGCCCTACACTGAAGCTTTCTTT	CATSAGPYTEAFF
many	TRBV5-1	TRBD2	TRBJ2-1	TGCGCCAGCAGCCCGGTTACTAGCGGAAACAATGAGCAGTTCTTC	CASSPVTSGNNEQFF
many	TRBV20-1	NA	TRBJ1-1	TGCAGTGCTAGATCGGGCACTGAAGCTTTCTTT	CSARSGTEAFF
many	TRBV2	TRBD1	TRBJ2-3	TGTGCCAGCAGTGTCTCCTTGACAGGGGGCGCAGATACGCAGTATTTT	CASSVSLTGGADTQYF
many	TRBV10-3	NA	TRBJ2-5	TGTGCCATCAGTGACACTATCCAAGAGACCCAGTACTTC	CAISDTIQETQYF
NA	TRBV10-3	NA	TRBJ2-7	TGTGCCATCAGTGGAAGTGACAGGCACTACGAGCAGTACTTC	CAISGSDRHYEQYF
many	TRBV5-1	TRBD2	TRBJ2-1	TGCGCCAGCAGCTGGGGGGCTAGCGGGTACAATGAGCAGTTCTTC	CASSWGASGYNEQFF
NA	TRBV6-1	TRBD2	TRBJ2-1	TGTGCCAGCAGGAGACTAGCGGGGGGGGAGTACAATGAGCAGTTCTTC	CASRRLAGGEYNEQFF
many	TRBV20-1	TRBD1	TRBJ1-4	TGCAGTGCTCACGGGGACAGCAGTAATGAAAAACTGTTTTTT	CSAHGDSSNEKLFF
many	TRBV7-9	NA	TRBJ1-2	TGTGCCAGCAGCTTGGAATCATCGTTTCCCACCTTC	CASSLESSFPTF
many	TRBV5-1	NA	TRBJ1-1	TGCGCCAGCAGCTTGAGACTGATGAACACTGAAGCTTTCTTT	CASSLRLMNTEAFF
many	TRBV28	TRBD1	TRBJ2-2	TGTGCCAGCAAAACAGGGGGCTACACCGGGGAGCTGTTTTTT	CASKTGGYTGELFF
many	TRBV27	NA	TRBJ2-1	TGTGCCAGCAGGCGATACAGGGCCTACTCTGAAAATGAGCAGTTCTTC	CASRRYRAYSENEQFF